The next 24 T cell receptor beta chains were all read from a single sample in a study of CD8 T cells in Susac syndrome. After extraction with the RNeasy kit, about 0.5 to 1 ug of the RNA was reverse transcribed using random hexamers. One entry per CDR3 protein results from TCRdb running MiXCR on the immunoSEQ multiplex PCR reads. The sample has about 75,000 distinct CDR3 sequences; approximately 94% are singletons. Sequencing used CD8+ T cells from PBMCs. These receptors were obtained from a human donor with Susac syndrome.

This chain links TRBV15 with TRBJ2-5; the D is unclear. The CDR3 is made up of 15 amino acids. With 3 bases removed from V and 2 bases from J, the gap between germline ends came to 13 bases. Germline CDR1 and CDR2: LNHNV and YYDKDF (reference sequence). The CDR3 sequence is CATSSTPASQETQYF. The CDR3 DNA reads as TGTGCCACCAGCAGTACCCCGGCCTCACAAGAGACCCAGTACTTC.

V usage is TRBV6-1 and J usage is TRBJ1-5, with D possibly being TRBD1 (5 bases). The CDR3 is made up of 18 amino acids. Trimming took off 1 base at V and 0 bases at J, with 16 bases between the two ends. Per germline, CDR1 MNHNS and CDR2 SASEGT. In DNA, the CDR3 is TGTGCCAGCAGTGAAGTTATTGGGGGGGGACTTAGCAATCAGCCCCAGCATTTT. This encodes CASSEVIGGGLSNQPQHF.

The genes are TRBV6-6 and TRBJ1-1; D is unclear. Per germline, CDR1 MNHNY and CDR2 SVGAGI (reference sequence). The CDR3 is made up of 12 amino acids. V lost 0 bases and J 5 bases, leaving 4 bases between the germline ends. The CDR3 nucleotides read TGTGCCAGCAGTTACTCGATTACTGAAGCTTTCTTT. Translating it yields CASSYSITEAFF.

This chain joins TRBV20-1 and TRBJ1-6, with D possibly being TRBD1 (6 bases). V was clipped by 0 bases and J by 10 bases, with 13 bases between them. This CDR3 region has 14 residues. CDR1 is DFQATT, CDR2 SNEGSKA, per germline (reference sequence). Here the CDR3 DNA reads TGCAGTGCTAGAGATATTACAGGGCTCTCACCCCTCCACTTT. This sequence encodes CSARDITGLSPLHF.

DNA for the CDR3: TGTGCCAGCAGCTTATTAGTAGCGGGGGGGGATACGCAGTATTTT. It translates to CASSLLVAGGDTQYF. This chain uses TRBV7-2 with TRBJ2-3, with 11 bases fitting TRBD2. Germline V gene lookup returns CDR1 SGHTA and CDR2 FQGNSA. The V gene end was trimmed by 2 bases and the J gene end by 6 bases; junction bases not matched to a gene: 4. The CDR3 is 15 residues long.

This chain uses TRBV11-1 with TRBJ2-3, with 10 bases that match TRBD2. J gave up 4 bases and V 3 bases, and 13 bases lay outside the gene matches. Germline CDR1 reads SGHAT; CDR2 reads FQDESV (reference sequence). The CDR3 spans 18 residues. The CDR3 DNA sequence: TGTGCCAGCAGCTTCTACGTCCCGGGACTAGCGTTCTCAGATACGCAGTATTTT. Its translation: CASSFYVPGLAFSDTQYF. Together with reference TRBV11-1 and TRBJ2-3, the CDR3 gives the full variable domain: EAEVAQSPRYKITEKSQAVAFWCDPISGHATLYWYRQILGQGPELLVQFQDESVVDDSQLPKDRFSAERLKGVDSTLKIQPAELGDSAMYLCASSFYVPGLAFSDTQYFGPGTRLTVL.

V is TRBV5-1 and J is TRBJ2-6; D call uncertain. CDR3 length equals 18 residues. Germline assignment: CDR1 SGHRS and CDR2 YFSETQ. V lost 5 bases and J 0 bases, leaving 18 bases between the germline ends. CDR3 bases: TGCGCCAGCAGGCTAGGGCTTTCCCAACTCTCTGGGGCCAACGTCCTGACTTTC. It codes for CASRLGLSQLSGANVLTF.

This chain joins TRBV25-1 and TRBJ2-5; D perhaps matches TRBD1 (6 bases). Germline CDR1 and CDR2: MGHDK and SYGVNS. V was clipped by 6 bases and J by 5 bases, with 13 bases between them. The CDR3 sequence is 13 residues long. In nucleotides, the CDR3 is TGTGCCAGCAGGGGGGCAGGGCAGGAGACCCAGTACTTC. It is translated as CASRGAGQETQYF.

The CDR3 DNA reads TGTGCCAGCAGCTGGAGGGTAGGCCCCTACGAGCAGTACTTC. It specifies CASSWRVGPYEQYF. The chain uses TRBV7-9 and TRBJ2-7; tentative D call: TRBD2 (6 bases). Trimming removed 4 bases at V and 2 bases at J, with 12 bases between. CDR3 length equals 14 residues. Looked up from germline, CDR1 is SEHNR and CDR2 is FQNEAQ (reference sequence).

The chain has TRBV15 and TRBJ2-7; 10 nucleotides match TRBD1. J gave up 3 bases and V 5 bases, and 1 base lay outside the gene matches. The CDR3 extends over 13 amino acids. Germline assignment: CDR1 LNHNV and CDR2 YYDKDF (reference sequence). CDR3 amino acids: CATSRTGGYEQYF. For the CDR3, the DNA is TGTGCCACCAGCCGGACAGGGGGCTACGAGCAGTACTTC.

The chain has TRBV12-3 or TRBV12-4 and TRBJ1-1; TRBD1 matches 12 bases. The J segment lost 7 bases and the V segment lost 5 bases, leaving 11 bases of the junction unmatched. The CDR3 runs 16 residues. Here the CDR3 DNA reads TGTGCCAGCAGTACCCGGGACAGGGGGCGGTCCGGTGAAGCTTTCTTT. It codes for CASSTRDRGRSGEAFF.

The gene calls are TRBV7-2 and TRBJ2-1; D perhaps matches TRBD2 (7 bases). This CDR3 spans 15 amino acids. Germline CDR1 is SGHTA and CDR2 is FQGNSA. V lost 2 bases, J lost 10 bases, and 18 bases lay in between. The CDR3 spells CASSLRGGAGIEQFF. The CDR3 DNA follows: TGTGCCAGCAGCTTACGTGGGGGGGCCGGAATCGAGCAGTTCTTC.

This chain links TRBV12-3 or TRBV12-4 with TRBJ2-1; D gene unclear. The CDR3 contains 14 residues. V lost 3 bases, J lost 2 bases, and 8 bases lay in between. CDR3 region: CASSFRLAYNEQFF. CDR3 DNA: TGTGCCAGCAGTTTCCGGCTAGCCTACAATGAGCAGTTCTTC.

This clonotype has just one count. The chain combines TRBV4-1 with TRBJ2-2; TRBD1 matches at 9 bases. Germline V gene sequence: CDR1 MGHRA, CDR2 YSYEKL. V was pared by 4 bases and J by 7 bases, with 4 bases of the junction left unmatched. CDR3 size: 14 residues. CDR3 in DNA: TGCGCCAGCAGCCGCCGACAGGGGGTCGGGGAGCTGTTTTTT. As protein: CASSRRQGVGELFF.

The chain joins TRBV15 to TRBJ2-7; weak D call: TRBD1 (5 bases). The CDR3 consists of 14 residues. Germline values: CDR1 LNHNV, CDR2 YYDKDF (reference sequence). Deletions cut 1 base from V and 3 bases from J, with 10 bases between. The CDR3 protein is CATSRAGAYYEQYF. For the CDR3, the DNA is TGTGCCACCAGCAGAGCTGGGGCTTACTACGAGCAGTACTTC.

The CDR3 bases are TGTGCCCTCCGGGGGGGGGACAAAAACATTCAGTACTTC. This codes for CALRGGDKNIQYF. The chain has TRBV7-9 and TRBJ2-4, with TRBD2 matching 8 bases. The germline V gene has CDR1 SEHNR and CDR2 FQNEAQ (reference sequence). The CDR3 runs 13 residues. V shed 11 bases and J 3 bases; nucleotides not matched to a gene: 6. Filled out from reference TRBV7-9 and TRBJ2-4, the complete variable domain reads DTGVSQNPRHKITKRGQNVTFRCDPISEHNRLYWYRQTLGQGPEFLTYFQNEAQLEKSRLLSDRFSAERPKGSFSTLEIQRTEQGDSAMYLCALRGGDKNIQYFGAGTRLSVL.

As DNA, the CDR3 is TGCGCCAGCGCGCTGACACCGCCACCCAAAAACATTCAGTACTTC. The encoded protein is CASALTPPPKNIQYF. The rearrangement joins TRBV5-1 to TRBJ2-4, with D hard to call. The CDR3 is 15 amino acids. Trimming cost V 7 bases and J 2 bases, with 16 bases left between them. Germline V CDR1 and CDR2: SGHRS, YFSETQ. The entire variable domain, with the rest obtained from reference TRBV5-1 and TRBJ2-4, is as follows: KAGVTQTPRYLIKTRGQQVTLSCSPISGHRSVSWYQQTPGQGLQFLFEYFSETQRNKGNFPGRFSGRQFSNSRSEMNVSTLELGDSALYLCASALTPPPKNIQYFGAGTRLSVL.

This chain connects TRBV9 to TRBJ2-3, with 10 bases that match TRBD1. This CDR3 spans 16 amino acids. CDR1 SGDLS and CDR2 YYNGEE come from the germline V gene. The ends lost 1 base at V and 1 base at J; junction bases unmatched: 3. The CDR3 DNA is TGTGCCAGCAGCGTACCTGGGACAGGGGGCACAGATACGCAGTATTTT. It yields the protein CASSVPGTGGTDTQYF.

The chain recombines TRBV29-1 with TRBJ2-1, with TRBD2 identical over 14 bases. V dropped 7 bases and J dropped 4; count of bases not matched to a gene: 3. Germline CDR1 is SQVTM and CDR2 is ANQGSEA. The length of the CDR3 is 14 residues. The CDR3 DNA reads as TGCAGCGGTCGACTAGCGGGGGGGTACAATGAGCAGTTCTTC. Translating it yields CSGRLAGGYNEQFF.

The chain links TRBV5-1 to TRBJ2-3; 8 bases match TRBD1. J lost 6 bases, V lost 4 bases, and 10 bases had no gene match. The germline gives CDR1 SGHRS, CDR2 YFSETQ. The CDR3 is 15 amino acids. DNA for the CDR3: TGCGCCAGCAGCGGCAGGGGGCGTGGAGTGGATACGCAGTATTTT. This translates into CASSGRGRGVDTQYF.

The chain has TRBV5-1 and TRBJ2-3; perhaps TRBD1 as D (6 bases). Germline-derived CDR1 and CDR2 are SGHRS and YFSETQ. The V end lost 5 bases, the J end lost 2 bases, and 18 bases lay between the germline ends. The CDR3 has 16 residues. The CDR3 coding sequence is TGCGCCAGCAGTCCCGAGGGGGTGTCTATCACAGATACGCAGTATTTT. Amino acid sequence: CASSPEGVSITDTQYF.

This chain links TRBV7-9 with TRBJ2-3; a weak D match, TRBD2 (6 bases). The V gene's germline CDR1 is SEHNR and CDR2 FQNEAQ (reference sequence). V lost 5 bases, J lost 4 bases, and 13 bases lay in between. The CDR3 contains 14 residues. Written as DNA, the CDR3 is TGTGCCAGCAGCCCCCGACTAGGCCCAGATACGCAGTATTTT. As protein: CASSPRLGPDTQYF.

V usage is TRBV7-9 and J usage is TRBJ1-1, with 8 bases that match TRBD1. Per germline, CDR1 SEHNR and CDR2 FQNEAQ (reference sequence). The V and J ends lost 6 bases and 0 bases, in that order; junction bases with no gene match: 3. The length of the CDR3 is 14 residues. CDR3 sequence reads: CASSWDRLNTEAFF. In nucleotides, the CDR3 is TGTGCCAGCAGTTGGGACAGGTTGAACACTGAAGCTTTCTTT.

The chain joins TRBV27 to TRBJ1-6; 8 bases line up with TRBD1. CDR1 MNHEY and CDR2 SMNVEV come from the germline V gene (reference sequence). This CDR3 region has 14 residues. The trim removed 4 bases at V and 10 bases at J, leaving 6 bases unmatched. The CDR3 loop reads CASSSGQGSSPLHF. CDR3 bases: TGTGCCAGCAGTTCCGGACAGGGAAGCTCACCCCTCCACTTT.